These T cell receptor beta chains were read from a single sample in a study of blood T cell repertoires in COVID-19. Produced via immunoSEQ multiplex PCR; TCRdb's table is partial and in-frame only. Altogether about 77,000 clones are present, 90% being singletons, with the ten largest covering 16%. The source material was peripheral blood. These receptors were taken from a woman aged 80 or over with active or convalescent COVID-19. Both conserved end residues are part of each CDR3. Each record gives: clone size, D gene, J gene, V gene, CDR3 protein, CDR3 DNA. The D gene is left open where the match is weak. A clone size is listed for some rows: how often the clone was seen (once, few, many), or a class if it is expanded.

abundance: -; d_gene: -; j_gene: TRBJ2-3; v_gene: TRBV7-2; CDR3aa: CASSPPRYTDTQYF; CDR3nt: TGTGCCAGCAGCCCGCCCCGGTACACAGATACGCAGTATTTT
abundance: -; d_gene: TRBD2; j_gene: TRBJ2-5; v_gene: TRBV19; CDR3aa: CASRGLAGLQETQYF; CDR3nt: TGTGCCAGTAGAGGCTTAGCGGGGCTACAAGAGACCCAGTACTTC
abundance: -; d_gene: -; j_gene: TRBJ2-7; v_gene: TRBV5-1; CDR3aa: CASSETSYEQYF; CDR3nt: TGCGCCAGCTCCGAAACTAGCTACGAGCAGTACTTC
abundance: -; d_gene: TRBD1; j_gene: TRBJ1-3; v_gene: TRBV18; CDR3aa: CASSRSPGQGPGNTIYF; CDR3nt: TGTGCCAGCTCGCGTTCTCCGGGACAGGGACCTGGAAACACCATATATTTT
abundance: -; d_gene: -; j_gene: TRBJ1-1; v_gene: TRBV7-3; CDR3aa: CASSSTPPGGRTEAFF; CDR3nt: TGTGCCAGCAGCTCGACACCGCCCGGGGGAAGGACTGAAGCTTTCTTT
abundance: -; d_gene: -; j_gene: TRBJ1-5; v_gene: TRBV19; CDR3aa: CASSLGNQPQHF; CDR3nt: TGTGCCAGTAGTCTCGGCAATCAGCCCCAGCATTTT
abundance: once; d_gene: -; j_gene: TRBJ1-2; v_gene: TRBV6-1; CDR3aa: CASSEVTTRGYTF; CDR3nt: TGTGCCAGCAGTGAAGTTACGACGAGGGGCTACACCTTC
abundance: -; d_gene: -; j_gene: TRBJ1-3; v_gene: TRBV4-2; CDR3aa: CASSQDERDTIYF; CDR3nt: TGTGCCAGCAGCCAAGATGAGAGGGACACCATATATTTT
abundance: -; d_gene: -; j_gene: TRBJ1-1; v_gene: TRBV28; CDR3aa: CASSFGQPNTEAFF; CDR3nt: TGTGCCAGCAGTTTTGGGCAGCCGAACACTGAAGCTTTCTTT
abundance: -; d_gene: TRBD1; j_gene: TRBJ1-5; v_gene: TRBV6-5; CDR3aa: CASRNRGGNQPQHF; CDR3nt: TGTGCCAGCAGAAACAGGGGGGGCAATCAGCCCCAGCATTTT
abundance: -; d_gene: TRBD1; j_gene: TRBJ2-1; v_gene: TRBV19; CDR3aa: CASSIWDRGNEQFF; CDR3nt: TGTGCCAGTAGTATCTGGGACAGGGGCAATGAGCAGTTCTTC
abundance: -; d_gene: -; j_gene: TRBJ1-1; v_gene: TRBV30; CDR3aa: CVTARVPGTEAFF; CDR3nt: TGTGTCACCGCACGCGTCCCAGGCACTGAAGCTTTCTTT
abundance: once; d_gene: -; j_gene: TRBJ1-6; v_gene: TRBV7-3; CDR3aa: CASSLTRRGSPLHF; CDR3nt: TGTGCCAGCAGCTTAACGCGTCGCGGTTCACCCCTCCACTTT
abundance: -; d_gene: TRBD1; j_gene: TRBJ1-3; v_gene: TRBV7-9; CDR3aa: CASSSQGAIGNTIYF; CDR3nt: TGTGCCAGCAGCTCTCAGGGGGCGATCGGAAACACCATATATTTT
abundance: -; d_gene: -; j_gene: TRBJ2-6; v_gene: TRBV6-6; CDR3aa: CASSYVAGTGANVLTF; CDR3nt: TGTGCCAGCAGTTACGTCGCGGGGACTGGGGCCAACGTCCTGACTTTC
abundance: once; d_gene: TRBD1; j_gene: TRBJ1-6; v_gene: TRBV11-2; CDR3aa: CASSPRQGSQSPLHF; CDR3nt: TGTGCCAGCAGCCCACGACAGGGAAGTCAGTCACCCCTCCACTTT
abundance: -; d_gene: TRBD1; j_gene: TRBJ2-7; v_gene: TRBV30; CDR3aa: CAWSLNRGYEQYF; CDR3nt: TGTGCCTGGAGTCTGAACAGGGGGTACGAGCAGTACTTC
abundance: once; d_gene: TRBD1; j_gene: TRBJ1-2; v_gene: TRBV9; CDR3aa: CASSVGGGTGANYGYTF; CDR3nt: TGTGCCAGCAGCGTAGGGGGAGGGACAGGGGCAAACTATGGCTACACCTTC
abundance: -; d_gene: -; j_gene: TRBJ2-7; v_gene: TRBV9; CDR3aa: CASSVDPGREQYF; CDR3nt: TGTGCCAGCAGCGTAGACCCAGGGAGGGAGCAGTACTTC
abundance: -; d_gene: -; j_gene: TRBJ2-7; v_gene: TRBV4-2; CDR3aa: CASSQRERGTVSYEQYF; CDR3nt: TGTGCCAGCAGCCAACGCGAGCGCGGGACGGTCTCCTACGAGCAGTACTTC
abundance: -; d_gene: -; j_gene: TRBJ1-1; v_gene: TRBV9; CDR3aa: CASSVDRRNTEAFF; CDR3nt: TGTGCCAGCAGCGTGGACAGAAGAAACACTGAAGCTTTCTTT
abundance: -; d_gene: -; j_gene: TRBJ2-7; v_gene: TRBV28; CDR3aa: CASSLTRVYEQYF; CDR3nt: TGTGCCAGCAGCCTTACGCGGGTCTACGAGCAGTACTTC
abundance: -; d_gene: -; j_gene: TRBJ1-5; v_gene: TRBV7-2; CDR3aa: CASSFYPLNQPQHF; CDR3nt: TGTGCCAGCAGCTTCTACCCTTTAAATCAGCCCCAGCATTTT